This TCR beta chain was observed in a study of cytomegalovirus exposure and HLA in healthy donors. Study background: Counted in an early data release were 75 million to 85 million unique TCRs from HLA-typed donors. Broader study findings: With further analysis later on, most CMV-associated TCR beta chains appeared HLA-restricted.

Germline assignment: CDR1 MDHEN and CDR2 SYDVKM. The V gene lost 1 base and the J gene lost 9 bases, with 5 bases spanning the gap. The CDR3 runs 11 residues. The sample holds a few counts of this clone. What it binds is unknown. The PCR had 60 Vbeta and 13 Jbeta primers. Libraries were prepared by immunoSEQ multiplex PCR; TCRdb keeps only in-frame clonotypes and omits some of them. The data contain tens of thousands of clones, around 80% of them singletons. This receptor was taken from a male donor in good health and CMV-seropositive. This sequence joins TRBV28 and TRBJ2-3, with D uncertain. The sample consisted of PBMCs. The CDR3: CASSLSRTQYF. For the CDR3, the DNA is TGTGCCAGCAGTTTATCCAGGACGCAGTATTTT.